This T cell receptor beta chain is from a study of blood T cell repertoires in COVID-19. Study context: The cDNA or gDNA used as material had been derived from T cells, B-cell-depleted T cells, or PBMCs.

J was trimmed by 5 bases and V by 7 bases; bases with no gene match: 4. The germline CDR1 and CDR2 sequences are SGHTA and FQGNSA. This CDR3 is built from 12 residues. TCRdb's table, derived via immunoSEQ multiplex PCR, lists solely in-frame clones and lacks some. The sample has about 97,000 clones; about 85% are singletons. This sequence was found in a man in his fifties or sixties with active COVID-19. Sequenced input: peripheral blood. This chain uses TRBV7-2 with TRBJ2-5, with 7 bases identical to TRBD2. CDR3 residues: CASTPGGETQYF. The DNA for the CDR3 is TGTGCCAGCACCCCCGGGGGGGAGACCCAGTACTTC.